This TCR beta chain was identified in a study of shared clonotypes between healthy human individuals. Study-wide points: Incompleteness in sorted-subset sequencing, despite large depth, was shown by rarefaction.

About this clone itself: Its matching antigen is unknown.

Germline lookup yields CDR1 SQVTM and CDR2 ANQGSEA. The CDR3 is 12 amino acids. Method: immunoSEQ multiplex PCR; TCRdb's copy keeps in-frame clones and lacks some. The sample has a few hundred thousand clones; about 97% are singletons. The receptor was derived from a woman in her 30s in good health. The J gene is TRBJ2-5, the V gene TRBV29-1, with no clear D. The better agreement between TRBJ2-7 and the DNA end casts doubt on the J call. Input material: naive CD4+ T cells sorted from blood. Documented subset: CD45RA+ positively selected. This chain's CDR3 is CSVGTGAYEQYF. As DNA, the CDR3 is TGCAGCGTTGGGACCGGAGCCTACGAGCAGTACTTC.